Detailed here is one TCR beta chain. A much more abundant neighbour one base away suggests this may be a read error. Libraries of TCR beta came from iRepertoire HTBI primers plus Arm-PCR of CDR3 regions. TCRdb independently ran MiXCR on the multiplex PCR reads; one entry per CDR3 protein. In the table there are some 370,000 distinct CDR3 sequences, roughly 24% of which are singletons. This record comes from a study of regulatory T cells in long-lasting Graves disease. Germline V gene sequence: CDR1 MDHEN, CDR2 SYDVKM. Trimming pared 2 bases from V and 7 bases from J, leaving 15 bases between. There are 15 residues in the CDR3. The time point here: persistent/refractory GD, antithyroid drugs over 5 years with positive TRAb. Following extraction of RNA from PBMCs, that RNA was used to make the TCR library. The diagnosis of Graves' disease used American Thyroid Association guidelines.

The source material was peripheral blood mononuclear cells (PBMCs), sampled when the disease was refractory, from a patient treated with antithyroid drugs. The sequence came from a woman in her thirties or forties with Graves disease. The J gene is TRBJ1-5, the V gene TRBV28; weak D call: TRBD1 (6 bases). This chain's CDR3 is CASSLNLRGGQPQHF. The CDR3 nucleotides are TGTGCCAGCAGTTTAAATCTAAGGGGGGGGCAGCCCCAGCATTTT. Together with reference TRBV28 and TRBJ1-5, the CDR3 gives the full variable domain: DVKVTQSSRYLVKRTGEKVFLECVQDMDHENMFWYRQDPGLGLRLIYFSYDVKMKEKGDIPEGYSVSREKKERFSLILESASTNQTSMYLCASSLNLRGGQPQHFGDGTRLSIL.